This T cell receptor beta chain is from a study of blood T cells in healthy people across ages. The use of a sample-barcoded 5' primer and a J-beta primer mix characterized a second PCR of about 7 to 12 cycles. TCRdb used MiXCR to reprocess the 5' RACE reads, holding one entry per CDR3 protein. The table shows some 930,000 distinct CDR3 sequences, with 25% to 30% occurring only once. Donors ranged from roughly 6 to 90 years old and were healthy Caucasians in Russia. Germline assignment: CDR1 SGHRS and CDR2 YFSETQ. The V segment lost 4 bases and the J segment 3 bases; nucleotides outside the gene matches: 6. This CDR3 comprises 14 residues. The study, taken as a whole, reports: Considered underestimates were the diversity estimates obtained from one million T cells.

The table lists this clonotype with many counts. What it binds is not known. This same sample was also taken into another study, of T cells of mothers and their children. As reported in that work: Mothers yielded over 9 million CDR3 reads, children some 2.8 million each.

The sample comprised blood. The TCR was taken from a woman aged 40 to 49 in good health. The chain links TRBV5-1 to TRBJ2-7, with 8 bases that match TRBD1. The DNA for the CDR3 is TGCGCCAGCAGCCTATCGACAGGGGACTACGAGCAGTACTTC. The encoded protein is CASSLSTGDYEQYF.